This record concerns one TCR beta chain sequence. Seattle patients were enrolled during active infection and followed longitudinally. These data belong to a study of blood T cell repertoires in COVID-19. In the authors' methods: Amplification of reference gene primers was used by the study to estimate nucleated cell counts. Sequenced by immunoSEQ multiplex PCR; TCRdb stores in-frame clones only, minus some. The D gene and trimming were derived from the DNA, and the V and J assignments and clone size from that table. The table records approximately 93,000 clones, approximately 74% of them present only once. Trimming stripped 7 bases from V and 7 bases from J, with 16 bases between. The CDR3 contains 12 residues. Germline CDR1 and CDR2: SQVTM and ANQGSEA.

This rearrangement joins TRBV29-1 to TRBJ1-2; a weak D match, TRBD1 (5 bases). The clonotype comes from a man between 65 and 85 years old with COVID-19, enrolled during active disease. The sample taken for sequencing was peripheral blood. Here the CDR3 DNA reads TGCAGCGCGAACCACAGGACGAGTGGCTACACCTTC. It yields the protein CSANHRTSGYTF. Drawing the rest from reference TRBV29-1 and TRBJ1-2, the complete variable domain is SAVISQKPSRDICQRGTSLTIQCQVDSQVTMMFWYRQQPGQSLTLIATANQGSEATYESGFVIDKFPISRPNLTFSTLTVSNMSPEDSSIYLCSANHRTSGYTFGSGTRLTVV.